This T cell receptor beta chain was documented in a study of spatial heterogeneity in lung cancer (dated by TCRdb to between 2018 and 2021). Context from the whole study: More beta-chain than alpha-chain transcripts were consistently detected, likely reflecting higher beta-chain transcript abundance. Nonsynonymous mutation counts, determined by whole-exome sequencing of tumor tissue, were related to features of the TCR repertoire. Both alpha and beta chains were TCR-sequenced in approximately 200 tumor regions, approximately 68 matched nontumor lung samples and roughly 50 PBMC samples obtained at surgery. In non-small cell lung cancer, the study made a quantitative comparison of TCR alpha and beta repertoires among multiple tumor regions, matched nontumor lung and blood. In the raw uncorrected reads, each unique combination of TCR and UMI appeared on average more than ten times. What the work shows at the level of the full study, not this receptor alone: Ubiquitous expanded tumor TCRs were detected in blood more often at tumor resection than at routine follow-up. Confirming at a functional level the hypothesis that regional TCRs recognize regional mutations was considered to require additional single-cell paired TCR alpha and beta sequencing.

The time point label on this specimen signifies: sample taken at primary tumor resection. The donors were 60 to 80 patients from the lung TRACERx cohort who had early-stage, untreated non-small cell lung cancer. TCR sequencing used whole RNA extracted from tumor and nontumor lung tissue, or from cryopreserved PBMC samples, without cell sorting. Only patients with enough RNA available from two or more tumor regions were chosen for TCR sequencing. Note on this clonotype: Its antigen is still unknown. The record has no base qualities; no much larger clone is one base away.

Receptor libraries were prepared by 5' RACE. This sample was sequenced with a NextSeq 500. To allow correction of PCR and sequencing errors, the TCR library protocol tagged every TCR cDNA molecule with a unique molecular identifier. The paper's processing steps were these. TCR identification, UMI-based error correction and CDR3 extraction were all carried out with Decombinator tools. Expanded TCRs were defined as those above a frequency of 2 per 1,000, corresponding to the top 1% of the tumor frequency distribution. Each repertoire was subsampled 100 times to 5,000 TCRs, after which Renyi diversity was computed with the R vegan package. CDR3 similarity networks were constructed using string-kernel similarity of amino acid triplets, with links drawn between CDR3s whose pairwise similarity was above 0.82. The raw public reads went through TCRdb reprocessing: fastp at Q25, MiXCR clone calling, in-frame beta chains kept. When rows share a CDR3 protein, they turn into one entry using the most common DNA and genes. TCRdb assigned the V and J calls; the authors' analysis was not used. In all, the sample holds over 50,000 distinct CDR3 sequences, and under 7.5% of those were seen once. The ten largest clonotypes hold around 15% of the sample.

The CDR3 numbers 14 residues from cysteine through phenylalanine. Here the CDR3 DNA is all that survives: 42 bases in frame from base 1. Via the germline V gene (reference sequence), CDR1 is MNHEY and CDR2 SMNVEV. Compared with germline, V lacks 10 bases and J lacks 6 bases; bases without a gene match: 8. This TCR was recovered from a female donor with early-stage non-small cell lung cancer. Rearrangement joined TRBV27 to TRBJ2-2, and 10 junction bases match TRBD1. The material sequenced was PBMCs, taken at surgery. The CDR3 protein sequence reads: CATKGTGAAGELFF. At the DNA level, the sequence is TGTGCCACCAAGGGGACAGGGGCTGCCGGGGAGCTGTTTTTT.